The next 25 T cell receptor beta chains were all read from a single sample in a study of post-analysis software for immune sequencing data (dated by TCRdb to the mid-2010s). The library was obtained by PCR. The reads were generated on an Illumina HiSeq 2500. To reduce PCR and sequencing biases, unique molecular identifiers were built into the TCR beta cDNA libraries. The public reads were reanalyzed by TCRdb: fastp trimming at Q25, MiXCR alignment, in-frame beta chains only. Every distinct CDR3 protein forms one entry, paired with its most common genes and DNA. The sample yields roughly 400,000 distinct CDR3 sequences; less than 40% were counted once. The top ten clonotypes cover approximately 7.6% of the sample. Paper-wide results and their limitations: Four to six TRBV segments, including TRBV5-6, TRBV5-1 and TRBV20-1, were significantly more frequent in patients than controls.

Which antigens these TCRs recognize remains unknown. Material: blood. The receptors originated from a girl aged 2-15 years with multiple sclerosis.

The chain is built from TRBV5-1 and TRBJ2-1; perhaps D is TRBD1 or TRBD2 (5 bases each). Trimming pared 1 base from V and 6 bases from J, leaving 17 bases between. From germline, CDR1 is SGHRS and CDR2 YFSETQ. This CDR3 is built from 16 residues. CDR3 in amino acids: CASSLQAVGTGNEQFF. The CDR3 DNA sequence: TGCGCCAGCAGCTTGCAGGCCGTAGGGACGGGCAATGAGCAGTTCTTC.

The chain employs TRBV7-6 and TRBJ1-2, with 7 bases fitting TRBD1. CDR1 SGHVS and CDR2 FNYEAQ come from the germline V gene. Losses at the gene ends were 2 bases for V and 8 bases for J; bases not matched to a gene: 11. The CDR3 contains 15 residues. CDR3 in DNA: TGTGCCAGCAGCTTATCGCGCCAGGGGGGAGGAGGCTACACCTTC. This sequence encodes CASSLSRQGGGGYTF.

Here the CDR3 reads CASSLLFGRAHTGELFF. The CDR3 DNA reads TGTGCCAGCAGCTTATTATTCGGGAGGGCCCACACCGGGGAGCTGTTTTTT. The J gene is TRBJ2-2, the V gene TRBV7-9; 8 nucleotides line up with TRBD2. CDR3 length equals 17 residues. Germline assignment: CDR1 SEHNR and CDR2 FQNEAQ (reference sequence). V was pared by 2 bases and J by 3 bases, with 8 bases of the junction left unmatched. The variable domain in full, with the rest retrieved from reference TRBV7-9 and TRBJ2-2, is DTGVSQNPRHKITKRGQNVTFRCDPISEHNRLYWYRQTLGQGPEFLTYFQNEAQLEKSRLLSDRFSAERPKGSFSTLEIQRTEQGDSAMYLCASSLLFGRAHTGELFFGEGSRLTVL.

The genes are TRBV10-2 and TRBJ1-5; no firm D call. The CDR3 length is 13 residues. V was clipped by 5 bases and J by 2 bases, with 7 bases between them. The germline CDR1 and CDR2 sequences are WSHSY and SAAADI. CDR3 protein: CASSIQGNQPQHF. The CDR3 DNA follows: TGCGCCAGCAGTATTCAGGGCAATCAGCCCCAGCATTTT.

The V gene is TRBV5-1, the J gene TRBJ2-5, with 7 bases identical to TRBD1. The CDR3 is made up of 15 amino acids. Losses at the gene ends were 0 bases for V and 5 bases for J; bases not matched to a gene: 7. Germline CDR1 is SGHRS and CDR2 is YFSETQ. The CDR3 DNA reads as TGCGCCAGCAGCTTGGGGCAGGGGGTAGACGAGACCCAGTACTTC. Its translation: CASSLGQGVDETQYF.

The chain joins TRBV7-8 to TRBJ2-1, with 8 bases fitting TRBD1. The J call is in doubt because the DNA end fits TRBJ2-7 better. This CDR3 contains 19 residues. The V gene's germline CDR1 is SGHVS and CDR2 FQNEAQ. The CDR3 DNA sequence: TGTGCCAGCAGCTACGAAAGACAGGGGCGCCTTAGCTCCTACAATGAGCAGTACTTC. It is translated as CASSYERQGRLSSYNEQYF.

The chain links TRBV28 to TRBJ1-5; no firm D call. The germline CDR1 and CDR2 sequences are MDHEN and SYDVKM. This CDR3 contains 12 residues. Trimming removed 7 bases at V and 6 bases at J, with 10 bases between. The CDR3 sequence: CASTPPGQPQHF. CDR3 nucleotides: TGTGCCAGCACACCACCAGGTCAGCCCCAGCATTTT.

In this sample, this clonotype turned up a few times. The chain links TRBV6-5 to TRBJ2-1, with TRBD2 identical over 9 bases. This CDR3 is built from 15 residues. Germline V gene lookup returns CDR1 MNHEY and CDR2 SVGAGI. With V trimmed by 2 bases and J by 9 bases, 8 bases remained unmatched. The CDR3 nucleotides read TGTGCCAGCAGTTACCGCGGGGGGGCCTCCAGTGAGCAGTTCTTC. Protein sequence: CASSYRGGASSEQFF.

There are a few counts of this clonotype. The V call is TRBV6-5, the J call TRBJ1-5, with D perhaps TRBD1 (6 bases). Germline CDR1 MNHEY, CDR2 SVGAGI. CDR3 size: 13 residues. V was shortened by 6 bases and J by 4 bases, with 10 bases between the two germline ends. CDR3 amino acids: CASRQGPNQPQHF. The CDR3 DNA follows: TGTGCCAGCAGACAGGGCCCTAATCAGCCCCAGCATTTT.

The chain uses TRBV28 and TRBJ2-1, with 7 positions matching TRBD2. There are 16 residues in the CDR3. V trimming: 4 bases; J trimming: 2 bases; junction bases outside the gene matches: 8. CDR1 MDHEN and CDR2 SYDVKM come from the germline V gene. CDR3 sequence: CASSYMGGGAYNEQFF. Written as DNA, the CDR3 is TGTGCCAGCAGTTATATGGGGGGAGGGGCCTACAATGAGCAGTTCTTC.

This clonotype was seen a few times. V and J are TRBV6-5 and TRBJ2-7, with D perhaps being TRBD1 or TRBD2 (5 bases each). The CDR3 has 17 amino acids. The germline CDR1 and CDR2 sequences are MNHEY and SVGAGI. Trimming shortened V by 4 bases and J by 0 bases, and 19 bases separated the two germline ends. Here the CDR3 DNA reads TGTGCCAGCAGTTCTCCGAGGGGTAACGCGGTCTCCTACGAGCAGTACTTC. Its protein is CASSSPRGNAVSYEQYF.

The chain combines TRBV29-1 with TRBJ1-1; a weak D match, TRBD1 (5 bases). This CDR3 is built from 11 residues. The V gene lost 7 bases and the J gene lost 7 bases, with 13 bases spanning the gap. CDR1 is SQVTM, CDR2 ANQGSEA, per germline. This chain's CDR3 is CSGRTSHEAFF. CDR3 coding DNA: TGCAGCGGAAGGACAAGTCATGAAGCTTTCTTT.

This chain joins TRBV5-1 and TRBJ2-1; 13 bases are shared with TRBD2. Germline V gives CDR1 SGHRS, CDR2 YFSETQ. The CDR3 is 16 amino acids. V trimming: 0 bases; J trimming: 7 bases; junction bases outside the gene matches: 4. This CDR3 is CASSLELAGGPNEQFF. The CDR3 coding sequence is TGCGCCAGCAGCTTGGAACTAGCGGGGGGGCCAAATGAGCAGTTCTTC. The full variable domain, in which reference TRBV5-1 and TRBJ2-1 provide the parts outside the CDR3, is KAGVTQTPRYLIKTRGQQVTLSCSPISGHRSVSWYQQTPGQGLQFLFEYFSETQRNKGNFPGRFSGRQFSNSRSEMNVSTLELGDSALYLCASSLELAGGPNEQFFGPGTRLTVL.

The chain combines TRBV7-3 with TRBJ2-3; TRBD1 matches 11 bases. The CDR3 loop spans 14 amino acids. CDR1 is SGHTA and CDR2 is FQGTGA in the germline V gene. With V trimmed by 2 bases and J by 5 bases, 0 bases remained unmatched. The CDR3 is CASSLGTGGDTQYF. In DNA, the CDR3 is TGTGCCAGCAGCTTAGGGACAGGGGGAGATACGCAGTATTTT. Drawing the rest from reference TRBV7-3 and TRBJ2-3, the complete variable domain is GAGVSQTPSNKVTEKGKYVELRCDPISGHTALYWYRQSLGQGPEFLIYFQGTGAADDSGLPNDRFFAVRPEGSVSTLKIQRTERGDSAVYLCASSLGTGGDTQYFGPGTRLTVL.

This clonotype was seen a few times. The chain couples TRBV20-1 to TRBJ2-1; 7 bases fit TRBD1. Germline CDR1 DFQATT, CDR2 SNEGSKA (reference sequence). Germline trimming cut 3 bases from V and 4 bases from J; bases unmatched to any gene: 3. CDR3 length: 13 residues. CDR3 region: CSASHRGYNEQFF. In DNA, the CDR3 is TGCAGTGCTAGTCACAGGGGTTACAATGAGCAGTTCTTC.

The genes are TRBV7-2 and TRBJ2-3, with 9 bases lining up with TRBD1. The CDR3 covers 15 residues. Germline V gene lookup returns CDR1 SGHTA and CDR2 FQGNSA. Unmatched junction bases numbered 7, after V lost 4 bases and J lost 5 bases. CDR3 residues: CASSSPDRGGDTQYF. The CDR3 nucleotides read TGTGCCAGCAGCTCCCCGGACAGGGGAGGAGATACGCAGTATTTT.

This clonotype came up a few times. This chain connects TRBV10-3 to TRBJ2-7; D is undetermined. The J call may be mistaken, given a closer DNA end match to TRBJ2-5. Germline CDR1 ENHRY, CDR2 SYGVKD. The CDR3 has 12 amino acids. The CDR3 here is CAISYSLETQYF. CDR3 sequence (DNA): TGTGCCATCAGTTATTCCCTCGAGACCCAGTACTTC.

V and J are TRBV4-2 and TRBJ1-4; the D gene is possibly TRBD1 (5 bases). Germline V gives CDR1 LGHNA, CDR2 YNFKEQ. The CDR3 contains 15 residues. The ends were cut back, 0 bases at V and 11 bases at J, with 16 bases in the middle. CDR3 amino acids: CASSQDSTLGQKLFF. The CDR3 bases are TGTGCCAGCAGCCAAGATTCTACCCTGGGGCAGAAACTGTTTTTT.

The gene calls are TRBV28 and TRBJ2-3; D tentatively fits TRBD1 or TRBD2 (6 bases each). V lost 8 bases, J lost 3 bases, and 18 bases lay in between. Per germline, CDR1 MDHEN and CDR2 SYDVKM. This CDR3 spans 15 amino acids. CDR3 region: CASPPGQGRTDTQYF. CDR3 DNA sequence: TGTGCCAGCCCTCCCGGGCAGGGGAGGACAGATACGCAGTATTTT.

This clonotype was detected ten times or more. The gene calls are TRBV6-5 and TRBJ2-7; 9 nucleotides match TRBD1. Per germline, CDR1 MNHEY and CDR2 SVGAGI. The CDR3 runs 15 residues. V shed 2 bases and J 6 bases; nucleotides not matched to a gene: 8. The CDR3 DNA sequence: TGTGCCAGCAGTTACGGGACACAGGGGGCACTCGAGCAGTACTTC. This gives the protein CASSYGTQGALEQYF.

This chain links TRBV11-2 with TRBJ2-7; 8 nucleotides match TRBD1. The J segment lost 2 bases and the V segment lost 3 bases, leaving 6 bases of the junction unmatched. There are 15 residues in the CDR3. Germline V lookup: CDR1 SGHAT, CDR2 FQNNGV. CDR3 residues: CASSFPGQAAYEQYF. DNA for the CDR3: TGTGCCAGCAGCTTCCCGGGACAGGCCGCCTACGAGCAGTACTTC.

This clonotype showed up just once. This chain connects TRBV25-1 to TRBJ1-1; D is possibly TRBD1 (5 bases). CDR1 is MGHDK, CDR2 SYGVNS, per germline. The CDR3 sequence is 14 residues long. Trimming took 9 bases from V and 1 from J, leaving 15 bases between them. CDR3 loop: CASKKEGRNTEAFF. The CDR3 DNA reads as TGTGCCAGTAAAAAAGAGGGGCGGAACACTGAAGCTTTCTTT. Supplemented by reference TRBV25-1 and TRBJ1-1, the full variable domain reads EADIYQTPRYLVIGTGKKITLECSQTMGHDKMYWYQQDPGMELHLIHYSYGVNSTEKGDLSSESTVSRIRTEHFPLTLESARPSHTSQYLCASKKEGRNTEAFFGQGTRLTVV.

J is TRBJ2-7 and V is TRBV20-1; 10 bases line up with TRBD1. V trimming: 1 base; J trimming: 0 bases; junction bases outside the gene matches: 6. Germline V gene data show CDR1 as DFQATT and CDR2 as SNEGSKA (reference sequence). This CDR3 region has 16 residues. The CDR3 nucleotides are TGCAGTGCTAGAGTCGGCCGGACAGGGGGCTCCTACGAGCAGTACTTC. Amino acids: CSARVGRTGGSYEQYF.

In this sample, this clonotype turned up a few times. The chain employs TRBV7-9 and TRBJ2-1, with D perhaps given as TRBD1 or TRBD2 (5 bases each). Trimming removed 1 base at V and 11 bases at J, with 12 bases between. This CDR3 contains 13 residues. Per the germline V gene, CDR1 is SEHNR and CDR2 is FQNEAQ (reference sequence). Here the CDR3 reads CASSLGGKGKQFF. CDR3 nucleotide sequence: TGTGCCAGCAGCTTAGGGGGGAAAGGGAAGCAGTTCTTC.

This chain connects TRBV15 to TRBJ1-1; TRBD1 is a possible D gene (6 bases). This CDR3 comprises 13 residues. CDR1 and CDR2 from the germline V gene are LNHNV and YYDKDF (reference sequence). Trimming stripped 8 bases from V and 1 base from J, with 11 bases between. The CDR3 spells CATLGQSNTEAFF. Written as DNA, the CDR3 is TGTGCCACCTTAGGACAGTCGAACACTGAAGCTTTCTTT.